The rows below give T cell receptor beta chains drawn from one sample of a study of identical twins. TCRdb re-analysed the 5' RACE reads in MiXCR, keeping a single row per CDR3 protein. The sample lists approximately 700,000 distinct CDR3 sequences; roughly 20% were seen once. This same sample was also taken into another study, of T cells expressing NK-cell markers.

The sample comprised PBMCs. Receptor source: a woman under 30 in good health. Both conserved end residues are part of each CDR3. D genes are given only for firm matches. Clone size is given for some rows only: seen once, a few or many times, or a class if the clone is expanded.

d_call	v_call	j_call	clone_size	cdr3_aa
.	TRBV6-1	TRBJ2-3	.	CASRIYPTATDTQYF
.	TRBV5-1	TRBJ1-4	few	CASSPQRGGHEKLFF
TRBD1	TRBV29-1	TRBJ1-6	few	CSVESVGDSENNSPLHF
.	TRBV7-8	TRBJ2-1	few	CASSTGLPGYNEQFF
.	TRBV18	TRBJ2-5	many	CASSPLETQYF
.	TRBV5-1	TRBJ2-5	few	CASSFSSEETQYF
TRBD2	TRBV7-2	TRBJ2-3	.	CASSPVAGGRGDTQYF
TRBD2	TRBV7-2	TRBJ2-5	.	CASSLTSGRAATQYF
.	TRBV5-1	TRBJ2-1	few	CASSARGSYNEQFF
.	TRBV7-2	TRBJ1-5	few	CASSYQGTSNQPQHF
.	TRBV20-1	TRBJ2-5	.	CSAQQAPGTQYF
.	TRBV30	TRBJ1-5	few	CAWSVAGRQPQHF
.	TRBV6-2/TRBV6-3	TRBJ2-1	few	CASKRGVGDEQFF
.	TRBV29-1	TRBJ2-7	few	CSVDKGDSYEQYF
.	TRBV5-1	TRBJ2-1	few	CASSQDLGASNEQFF
.	TRBV6-2/TRBV6-3	TRBJ1-2	many	CASRTTLQGHTF
TRBD2	TRBV20-1	TRBJ2-7	.	CSARDPSGGGTYEQYF
TRBD1	TRBV3-1	TRBJ2-5	few	CASSQRGHETQYF
TRBD2	TRBV10-3	TRBJ2-5	.	CAIQDTSGVRETQYF
.	TRBV3-1	TRBJ1-1	many	CASSQVVGSGTEAFF
TRBD1	TRBV7-9	TRBJ1-2	.	CASSPSDRGHGYTF
.	TRBV20-1	TRBJ2-2	few	CSARHGQTTGELFF
TRBD1	TRBV12-3/TRBV12-4	TRBJ2-7	many	CASSLAGQGSYEQYF
.	TRBV10-3	TRBJ2-1	.	CAISESTGWGEVTISSYNEQFF
TRBD1	TRBV11-2	TRBJ1-2	few	CASSRTGEGGYTF
TRBD1	TRBV6-1	TRBJ1-1	.	CASTMGGQGFGEAFF
.	TRBV3-1	TRBJ1-5	.	CASSQGAQGRQPQHF
TRBD2	TRBV5-1	TRBJ2-3	.	CASSLQNGGATDTQYF
.	TRBV7-9	TRBJ2-3	.	CASSWRSTDTQYF
.	TRBV6-5	TRBJ1-2	.	CASSLEGSAYGYTF
TRBD1	TRBV29-1	TRBJ2-3	.	CSVDPDRGITDTQYF
.	TRBV18	TRBJ2-1	.	CASSPRQGIEQFF
.	TRBV10-3	TRBJ2-3	few	CAISGERGTDTQYF
.	TRBV29-1	TRBJ2-5	.	CSVSAIGVVETQYF
TRBD2	TRBV7-2	TRBJ2-1	.	CASSLDGGALGNEQFF
.	TRBV7-6	TRBJ1-2	.	CASTSLRQSNYGYTF
.	TRBV6-2/TRBV6-3	TRBJ1-2	.	CASSFQDRNYGYTF
TRBD2	TRBV5-5	TRBJ2-5	.	CASSGGGAGETQYF
TRBD1	TRBV10-3	TRBJ2-3	.	CAISDRDREGLKASTDTQYF
TRBD2	TRBV29-1	TRBJ2-5	.	CSAGTSMETQYF
.	TRBV3-1	TRBJ2-7	few	CASSLLAKDEQYF
.	TRBV27	TRBJ2-7	.	CASSPQFLPYEQYF
TRBD2	TRBV29-1	TRBJ2-3	few	CSVILGTSGSPSTDTQYF
.	TRBV12-3/TRBV12-4	TRBJ1-1	few	CASSLSLGTEAFF